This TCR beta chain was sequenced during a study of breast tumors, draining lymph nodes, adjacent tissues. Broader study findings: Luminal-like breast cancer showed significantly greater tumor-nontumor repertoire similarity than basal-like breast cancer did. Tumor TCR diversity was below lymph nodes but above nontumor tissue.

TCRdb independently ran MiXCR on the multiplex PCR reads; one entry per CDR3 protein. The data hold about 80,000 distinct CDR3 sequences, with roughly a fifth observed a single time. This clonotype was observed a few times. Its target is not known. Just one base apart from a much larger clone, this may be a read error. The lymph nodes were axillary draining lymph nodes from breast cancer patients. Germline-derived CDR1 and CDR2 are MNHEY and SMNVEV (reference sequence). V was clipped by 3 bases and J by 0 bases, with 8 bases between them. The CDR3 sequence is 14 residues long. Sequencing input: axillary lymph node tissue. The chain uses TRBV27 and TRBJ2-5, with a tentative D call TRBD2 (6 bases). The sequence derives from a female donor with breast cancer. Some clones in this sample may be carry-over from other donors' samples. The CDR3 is CASSFGGYQETQYF. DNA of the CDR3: TGTGCCAGCAGTTTTGGGGGGTACCAAGAGACCCAGTACTTC.